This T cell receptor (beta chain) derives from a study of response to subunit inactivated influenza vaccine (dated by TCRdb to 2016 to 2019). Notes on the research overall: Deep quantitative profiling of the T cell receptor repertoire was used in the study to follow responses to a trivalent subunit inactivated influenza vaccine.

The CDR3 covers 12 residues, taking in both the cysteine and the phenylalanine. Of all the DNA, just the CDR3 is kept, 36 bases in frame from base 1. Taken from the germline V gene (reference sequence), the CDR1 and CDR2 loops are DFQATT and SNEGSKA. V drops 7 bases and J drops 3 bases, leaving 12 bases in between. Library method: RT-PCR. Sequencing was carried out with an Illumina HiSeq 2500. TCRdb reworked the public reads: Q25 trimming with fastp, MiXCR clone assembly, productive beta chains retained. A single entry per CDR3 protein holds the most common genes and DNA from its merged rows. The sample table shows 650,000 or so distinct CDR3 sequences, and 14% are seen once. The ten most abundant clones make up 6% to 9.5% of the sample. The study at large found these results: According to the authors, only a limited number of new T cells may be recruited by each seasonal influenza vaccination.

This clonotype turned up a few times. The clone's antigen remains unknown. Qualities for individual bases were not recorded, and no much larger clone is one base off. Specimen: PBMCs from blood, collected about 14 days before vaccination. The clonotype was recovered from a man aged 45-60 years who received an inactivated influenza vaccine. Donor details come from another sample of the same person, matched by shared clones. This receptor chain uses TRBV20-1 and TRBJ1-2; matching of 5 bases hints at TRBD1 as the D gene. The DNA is TGCAGTGTGTCGGGGACGGACTATGGCTACACCTTC. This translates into CSVSGTDYGYTF.